This entry lists 7 T cell receptor beta chains sequenced from one sample in a study of shared clonotypes between healthy human individuals. Produced via immunoSEQ multiplex PCR; TCRdb's table is partial and in-frame only. Here the sample spans around 300,000 clones, roughly 91% being singletons. Sequenced: memory CD8+ T cells sorted from blood. The subset denotes: CD45RO+ cells pooled with CCR7-negative TemRA cells. All receptors come from a man between 18 and 35 years old in good health.

The chain links TRBV27 to TRBJ2-7; 9 nucleotides agree with TRBD2. The CDR3 has 15 residues. Trimming at V came to 8 bases and at J to 3 bases, leaving 11 bases not matched to a gene. Germline V gives CDR1 MNHEY, CDR2 SMNVEV (reference sequence). The CDR3: CASGAGTSFLYEQYF. The CDR3 coding sequence is TGTGCCAGCGGGGCCGGGACTAGCTTTCTCTACGAGCAGTACTTC.

This chain uses TRBV23-1 with TRBJ1-5; D uncertain. TRBV23-1 carries the ORF label, with uncertain function. CDR3 length: 14 residues. Deletions cut 1 base from V and 6 bases from J, with 10 bases between. In nucleotides, the CDR3 is TGCGCCAGCAGTCAATTCCCGGTGAGTCAGCCCCAGCATTTT. This translates into CASSQFPVSQPQHF.

The chain recombines TRBV7-9 with TRBJ1-1; tentative D call: TRBD1 (5 bases). V was shortened by 4 bases and J by 7 bases, with 10 bases between the two germline ends. Looked up from germline, CDR1 is SEHNR and CDR2 is FQNEAQ (reference sequence). This CDR3 spans 12 amino acids. The CDR3 nucleotides read TGTGCCAGCAGCTCTTTCCAGGGTGAAGCTTTCTTT. Translation gives CASSSFQGEAFF.

The CDR3 is CASKDYEQYF. CDR3 DNA sequence: TGCGCCAGCAAAGACTACGAGCAGTACTTC. The rearrangement links TRBV10-2 to TRBJ2-7, with D uncertain. Germline V gene lookup returns CDR1 WSHSY and CDR2 SAAADI. Trimming removed 7 bases from V and 3 bases from J, with 4 bases in between. This CDR3 has 10 amino acids.

Remarks on this clone: Other DNA sequences from this sample encode an identical CDR3 as well. The chain has TRBV30 and TRBJ2-7; D not resolved. V lost 0 bases and J 7 bases, leaving 10 bases between the germline ends. This CDR3 has 12 amino acids. Germline CDR1 GTSNPN, CDR2 SVGIG (reference sequence). The CDR3 loop reads CAWSVLAWEQYF. CDR3 coding DNA: TGTGCCTGGAGTGTACTTGCGTGGGAGCAGTACTTC.

This chain links TRBV13 with TRBJ2-3; tentative D call: TRBD1 (6 bases). Deletions cut 2 bases from V and 6 bases from J, with 12 bases between. CDR1 and CDR2 from the germline V gene are PRHDT and FYEKMQ (reference sequence). The CDR3 spans 14 residues. The CDR3 sequence: CASSLPRGLDTQYF. CDR3 nucleotides: TGTGCCAGCAGCTTACCCAGGGGTTTGGATACGCAGTATTTT.

J is TRBJ2-7 and V is TRBV11-2; D remains ambiguous. Deletions cut 1 base from V and 3 bases from J, with 19 bases between. Germline CDR1 is SGHAT and CDR2 is FQNNGV. This CDR3 has 17 residues. CDR3 in amino acids: CASSLGRYRRPDYEQYF. The CDR3 DNA is TGTGCCAGCAGCTTAGGACGGTACCGGCGCCCGGACTACGAGCAGTACTTC.